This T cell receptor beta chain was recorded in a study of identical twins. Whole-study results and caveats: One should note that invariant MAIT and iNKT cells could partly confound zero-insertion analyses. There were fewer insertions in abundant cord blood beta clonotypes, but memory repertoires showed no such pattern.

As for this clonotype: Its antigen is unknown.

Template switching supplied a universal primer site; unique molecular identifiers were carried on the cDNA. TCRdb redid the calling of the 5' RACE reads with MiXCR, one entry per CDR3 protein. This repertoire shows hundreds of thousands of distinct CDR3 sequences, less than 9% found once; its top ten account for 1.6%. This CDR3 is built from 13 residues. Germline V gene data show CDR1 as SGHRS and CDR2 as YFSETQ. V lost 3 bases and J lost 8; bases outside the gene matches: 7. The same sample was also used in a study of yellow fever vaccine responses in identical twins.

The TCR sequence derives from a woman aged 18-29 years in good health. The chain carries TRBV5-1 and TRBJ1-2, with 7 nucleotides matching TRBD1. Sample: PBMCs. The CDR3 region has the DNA TGCGCCAGCAGCTCGAACACAGGGGAAGGCTACACCTTC. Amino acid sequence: CASSSNTGEGYTF. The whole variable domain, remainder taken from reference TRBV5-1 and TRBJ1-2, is KAGVTQTPRYLIKTRGQQVTLSCSPISGHRSVSWYQQTPGQGLQFLFEYFSETQRNKGNFPGRFSGRQFSNSRSEMNVSTLELGDSALYLCASSSNTGEGYTFGSGTRLTVV.